Listed below are T cell receptor beta chains from one sample, sequenced in a study of shared clonotypes between healthy human individuals. Data came from immunoSEQ multiplex PCR; TCRdb stores just in-frame clones and leaves some out. The sample lists fewer than 600,000 clones; more than 65% were seen once. Material: PBMCs. The receptors were gathered from a woman in her thirties or forties in good health. Some clones in this sample may be carry-over from other donors' samples. The conserved cysteine and the conserved F or W are not part of the CDR3 here.

v_call cdr3_length cdr3_aa
TRBV10-3 13 AISKGQGAQYEQY
TRBV7-6 9 ASSRGFEQF
TRBV7-3 15 ASSPWGNIRGTGELF
TRBV9 18 ASSVGLAGGPGPTDYTQY
TRBV7-2 15 ASSLRTSGSFYNEQF
TRBV28 14 ASSLSFKQGFQPQH
TRBV7-2 13 ASSQKTSGSWEQY
TRBV29-1 12 SEIFEFSGEKLF
TRBV11-2 13 ASSLTQRDVHEQF
TRBV30 9 AWSGAKTQY
TRBV18 13 ASSPPSGPSYEQY
TRBV5-1 11 ASSLEVGREQY
TRBV15 13 ATSFGTGDYNEQF
TRBV4-1 12 ASSPRTSGDIQY
TRBV18 13 ASSPPSRTGGEQY
TRBV18 14 ASSPLQGPMNTEAF
TRBV6-5 12 ASRPGPITGELF
TRBV27 13 ASSLSGTYQETQY
TRBV5-1 14 ASSDGTSGTIDTQY
TRBV14 11 ASSLGGTGGYT
TRBV27 14 ASSSRGGSRNQPQH
TRBV6-1 12 ASIGDRGGDEQY
TRBV15 13 ATSRVGENTGELF
TRBV5-6 15 ASSPQSPWTGTYEQY
TRBV18 15 ASSPLSASGNTGELF
TRBV6-5 11 ASSYEEKYEQY
TRBV28 12 ASSSLRTGSPLH
TRBV19 13 ASSTDRGQNTEAF
TRBV9 11 ASSDLNTGELF
TRBV6-5 12 ASGGLAGIGEQY
TRBV27 12 ASSLRLAGYEQY
TRBV5-1 12 ASRGGTSTDTQY
TRBV7-6 16 ASSLGLLAAKAIETQY
TRBV6-1 14 ASSDRTGGIGEKLF
TRBV9 12 ASSVDAASYEQY
TRBV5-5 14 ASSSSYRAEPYEQY
TRBV7-9 17 ASSLGVWTSGRAAGELF
TRBV7-2 12 ASRRLANSYEQY
TRBV15 13 ATSRGGSGANVLT
TRBV7-9 13 ASRRGQGANTEAF
TRBV5-1 13 ASSSGGTGIHEQY
TRBV7-2 13 ASSSPTGASEKLF
TRBV30 10 AWTNRVNEQF
TRBV27 14 ASRREGLAGGVEQF
TRBV5-5 12 ASSFASGTYEQY
TRBV6-1 12 ASHRVSGANVLT
TRBV10-3 14 AMGIGGGPGADTQY
TRBV18 11 ASSLKDRAEAF
TRBV11-3 10 ASSTTYNEQF
TRBV11-2 13 ASSAQDRGREKLF
TRBV19 9 ARRNTYEQY
TRBV5-4 12 ASSFASSSYEQY
TRBV28 12 ASSLPEITYGYT
TRBV5-4 14 ASSLGGAGGPQVQF
TRBV6-1 11 ASKGTGAYEQY
TRBV2 12 ASSRDRNTGELF
TRBV5-6 13 ASSLLDRRTYEQY
TRBV5-1 15 ASSLASGGTGAYEQY
TRBV5-1 13 ASSDSQVNTGELF
TRBV7-6 12 ASSLALNTGELF